This T cell receptor (beta chain) was recovered during a study of cytomegalovirus exposure and HLA in healthy donors. CDR1 and CDR2 (germline): LNHDA, SQIVND (reference sequence). The CDR3 contains 14 residues. V lost 7 bases, J lost 6 bases, and 15 bases lay in between. Use of 60 Vbeta and 13 Jbeta primers characterized the PCR. Only in-frame clones appear in the TCRdb table, and some are missing; sequencing was by immunoSEQ multiplex PCR. The table has 120,000 or so clones, 74% seen once. As to this clone: Its antigen is undetermined.

General study points: Reportedly, a later analysis found an Asian-associated ancestry cluster had fewer N-insertions than the approximately 670-donor mean. It was in a later analysis that TCR association rates were seen to vary by HLA locus, highest for DRB1 and lowest for HLA-C. Analyzed later, most CMV-associated TCR beta chains appeared HLA-restricted. Some V segments, TRBV6-2 and TRBV6-3 among them, were indistinguishable and were therefore excluded.

Sequenced input: PBMCs. The V call is TRBV19, the J call TRBJ2-2; weak D call: TRBD2 (6 bases). The TCR comes from a man aged 40-49 years in good health and CMV-seropositive. The CDR3 region has the DNA TGTGCCAGTATAGGTTGGAGGGAAGCCGGGGAGCTGTTTTTT. Translating gives CASIGWREAGELFF.